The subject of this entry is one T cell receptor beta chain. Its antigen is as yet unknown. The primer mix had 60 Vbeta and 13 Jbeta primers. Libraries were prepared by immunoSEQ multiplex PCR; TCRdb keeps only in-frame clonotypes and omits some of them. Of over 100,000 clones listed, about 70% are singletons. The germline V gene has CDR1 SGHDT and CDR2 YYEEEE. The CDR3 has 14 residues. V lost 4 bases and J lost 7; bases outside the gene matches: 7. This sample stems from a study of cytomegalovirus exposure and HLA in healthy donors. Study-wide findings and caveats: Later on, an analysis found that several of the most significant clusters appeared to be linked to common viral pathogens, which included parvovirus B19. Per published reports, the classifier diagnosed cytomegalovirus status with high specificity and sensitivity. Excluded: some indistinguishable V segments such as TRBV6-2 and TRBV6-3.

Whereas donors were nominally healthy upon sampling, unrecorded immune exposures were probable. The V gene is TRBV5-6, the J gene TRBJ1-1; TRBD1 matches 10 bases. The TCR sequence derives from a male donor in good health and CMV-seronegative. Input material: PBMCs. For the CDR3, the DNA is TGTGCCAGCAGCCAGGGACAGGGGCCCCGTGAAGCTTTCTTT. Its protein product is CASSQGQGPREAFF.